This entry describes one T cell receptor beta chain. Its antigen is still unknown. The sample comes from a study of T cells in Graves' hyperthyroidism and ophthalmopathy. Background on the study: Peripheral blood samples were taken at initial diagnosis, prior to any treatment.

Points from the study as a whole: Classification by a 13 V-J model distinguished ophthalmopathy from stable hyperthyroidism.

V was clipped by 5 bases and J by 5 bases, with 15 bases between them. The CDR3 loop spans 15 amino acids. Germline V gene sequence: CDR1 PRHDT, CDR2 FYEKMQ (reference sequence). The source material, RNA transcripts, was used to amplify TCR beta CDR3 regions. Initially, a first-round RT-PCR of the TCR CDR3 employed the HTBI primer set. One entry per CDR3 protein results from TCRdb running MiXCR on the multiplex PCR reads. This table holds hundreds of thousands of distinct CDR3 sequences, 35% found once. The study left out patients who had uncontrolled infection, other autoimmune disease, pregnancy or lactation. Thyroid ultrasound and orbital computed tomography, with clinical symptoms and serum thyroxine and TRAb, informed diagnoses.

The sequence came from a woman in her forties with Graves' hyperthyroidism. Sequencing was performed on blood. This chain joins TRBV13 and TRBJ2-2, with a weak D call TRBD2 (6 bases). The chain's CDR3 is CASSTRLDRTGELFF. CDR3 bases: TGTGCCAGCAGCACCCGACTAGATAGGACCGGGGAGCTGTTTTTT.